This is a list of T cell receptor beta chains from one sample in a study of blood T cell repertoires in COVID-19. The method was immunoSEQ multiplex PCR; TCRdb's version includes in-frame clones alone and lacks a portion of them. The sample lists about 190,000 clones; around 76% were seen once. The sequencing input was PBMCs or T cells enriched from blood (not recorded which). The receptors derive from a woman in her forties or fifties with acute COVID-19. Both conserved end residues are part of each CDR3. Fields, in order: clone size, D gene, J gene, CDR3 length, V gene, CDR3 DNA, CDR3 protein. A D gene is named only where the DNA matches it firmly. Clone sizes are given selectively: once, few, many, or a class where the clone is expanded.

once,-,TRBJ1-2,15,TRBV9,TGTGCCAGCAGCGTAGGGGCGGAGGGGAGGTATGGCTACACCTTC,CASSVGAEGRYGYTF
-,TRBD2,TRBJ2-1,15,TRBV7-6,TGTGCCAGCAGCCCCCAGTACGGGGGGATCAATGAGCAGTTCTTC,CASSPQYGGINEQFF
-,TRBD1,TRBJ1-1,15,TRBV5-5,TGTGCCAGCAGCTCGGGGACAGCGTTGAACACTGAAGCTTTCTTT,CASSSGTALNTEAFF
-,TRBD1,TRBJ1-2,13,TRBV28,TGTGCCAGCAGTACCGACAGGGGCTATGGCTACACCTTC,CASSTDRGYGYTF
-,TRBD2,TRBJ2-5,16,TRBV16,TGTGCCAGCAGCCAAGGGACTAGCGGAATCCAAGAGACCCAGTACTTC,CASSQGTSGIQETQYF
-,-,TRBJ1-2,15,TRBV7-9,TGTGCCAGCAGCCGTGGGACCGCGGGGATGGGAGGCTACACCTTC,CASSRGTAGMGGYTF
many,TRBD1,TRBJ2-5,15,TRBV10-3,TGTGCCATCAGTGACTCGGGTAGGGGGCCAGAGACCCAGTACTTC,CAISDSGRGPETQYF
-,-,TRBJ1-5,13,TRBV18,TGTGCCAGCTCACCGGGCAGCAATCAGCCCCAGCATTTT,CASSPGSNQPQHF
-,-,TRBJ1-4,15,TRBV7-2,TGTGCCAGCAGCCCCGGTTACCCAGGGCGAGAAAAACTGTTTTTT,CASSPGYPGREKLFF
-,-,TRBJ2-3,16,TRBV5-1,TGCGCCAGCAGCACCCAGACAGGAGGTGGCACAGATACGCAGTATTTT,CASSTQTGGGTDTQYF
-,TRBD1,TRBJ1-6,16,TRBV28,TGTGCCAGCCTCCCCGGGCAGGGGGCTGGCTCTTCACCCCTCCACTTT,CASLPGQGAGSSPLHF
-,-,TRBJ1-6,15,TRBV24-1,TGTGCCACCAGGATAAGGGCGGACAATAATTCACCCCTCCACTTT,CATRIRADNNSPLHF
-,-,TRBJ1-2,15,TRBV19,TGTGCCAGTAGTACGAGAGCCACCATAATCGATGGCTACACCTTC,CASSTRATIIDGYTF
-,TRBD1,TRBJ1-5,19,TRBV3-1/TRBV3-2,TGTGCCAGCAGCCAAGATGGGACAGGGGCAGGTATGAGCAATCAGCCCCAGCATTTT,CASSQDGTGAGMSNQPQHF
-,-,TRBJ1-5,14,TRBV2,TGTGCCAGCAGTGTGGAGTATAGCAATCAGCCCCAGCATTTT,CASSVEYSNQPQHF
-,-,TRBJ1-2,15,TRBV5-1,TGCGCCAGCAGCTTGGCCCTGTACGGAGACTATGGCTACACCTTC,CASSLALYGDYGYTF
-,TRBD1,TRBJ1-2,16,TRBV19,TGTGCCAGTAGTACCGAACCGGGACAGGGGAACTATGGCTACACCTTC,CASSTEPGQGNYGYTF
-,TRBD1,TRBJ2-3,16,TRBV24-1,TGTGCCACCAGTGATGCGGGACAGGGTTACACAGATACGCAGTATTTT,CATSDAGQGYTDTQYF
-,TRBD1,TRBJ2-1,16,TRBV19,TGTGCCAGTAGTACGCGGACAGGGGAGTTATACAATGAGCAGTTCTTC,CASSTRTGELYNEQFF
-,-,TRBJ1-6,12,TRBV7-8,TGTGCCAGCAGCTTAGGCAGAACACCCCTCCACTTT,CASSLGRTPLHF
-,-,TRBJ2-3,15,TRBV5-5,TGTGCCAGCAGCCCGGGACAACTCAGGGGAGATACGCAGTATTTT,CASSPGQLRGDTQYF
-,-,TRBJ1-2,16,TRBV11-2,TGTGCCAGCAGCACTTACAGGGAGACAAACTTCTATGGCTACACCTTC,CASSTYRETNFYGYTF
few,-,TRBJ1-1,15,TRBV29-1,TGCAGCGTTGTCAGGCAGCTAGCCATGAACACTGAAGCTTTCTTT,CSVVRQLAMNTEAFF
-,-,TRBJ1-4,12,TRBV12-3/TRBV12-4,TGTGCCAGCAGGTACCTAGATGAAAAACTGTTTTTT,CASRYLDEKLFF
-,TRBD1,TRBJ1-5,13,TRBV19,TGTGCCTCCGAAGACAGGGGGGAGCAGCCCCAGCATTTT,CASEDRGEQPQHF
-,TRBD2,TRBJ2-1,19,TRBV4-2,TGTGCCAGCAGCCAAGAAAGTCTAGCGGGGGGTCACTCCTACAATGAGCAGTTCTTC,CASSQESLAGGHSYNEQFF
-,TRBD1,TRBJ1-6,16,TRBV27,TGTGCCAGCAGGACACAGGGGGCTGGGTATAATTCACCCCTCCACTTT,CASRTQGAGYNSPLHF
-,-,TRBJ1-1,14,TRBV7-2,TGTGCCAGCAGCTTGTCCCCCGTGAACACTGAAGCTTTCTTT,CASSLSPVNTEAFF
many,-,TRBJ1-4,14,TRBV5-5,TGTGCCAGCAGCTTTACGGCAACTAATGAAAAACTGTTTTTT,CASSFTATNEKLFF
-,-,TRBJ1-1,12,TRBV30,TGTGCCTGGAGTGTGGGTAGCAGCGAGGCTTTCTTT,CAWSVGSSEAFF
-,TRBD1,TRBJ1-3,15,TRBV6-5,TGTGCCAGCAGAGGGGACAGAAGCTCTGGAAACACCATATATTTT,CASRGDRSSGNTIYF
few,-,TRBJ2-3,16,TRBV4-2,TGTGCCAGCAGCCAAGGCCCCCGGAGCAGCACAGATACGCAGTATTTT,CASSQGPRSSTDTQYF
-,-,TRBJ2-1,13,TRBV18,TGTGCCAGCTCACCACCGGAGAGGGATGAGCAGTTCTTC,CASSPPERDEQFF
few,-,TRBJ1-5,15,TRBV11-2,TGTGCCAGCAGCTTGGAGGGCAGGGAGGGTCAGCCCCAGCATTTT,CASSLEGREGQPQHF
-,-,TRBJ1-2,15,TRBV28,TGTGCCAGCAGTATTACAGGGCAAAACTACTATGGCTACACCTTC,CASSITGQNYYGYTF
few,TRBD1,TRBJ1-2,13,TRBV5-1,TGCGCCAGCAGTCCGGGACAGTCCTATGGCTACACCTTC,CASSPGQSYGYTF
few,TRBD1,TRBJ1-2,17,TRBV4-3,TGCGCCAGCAGCCAAGAGAGAACAGGGGCGACTAACTATGGCTACACCTTC,CASSQERTGATNYGYTF
-,TRBD1,TRBJ2-2,14,TRBV5-4,TGTGCCAGCAGTCGGACAGGGGGAACCGGGGAGCTGTTTTTT,CASSRTGGTGELFF
few,-,TRBJ1-4,13,TRBV18,TGTGCCAGCTCACGAGACAGTAATGAAAAACTGTTTTTT,CASSRDSNEKLFF
-,TRBD2,TRBJ2-3,16,TRBV6-6,TGTGCCAGCAGTTTAGTCGCGGGGGGCGGCACAGATACGCAGTATTTT,CASSLVAGGGTDTQYF
-,TRBD1,TRBJ1-1,14,TRBV19,TGTGCCAGTACCGGGACAGGGGGGAACACTGAAGCTTTCTTT,CASTGTGGNTEAFF
once,TRBD2,TRBJ2-1,16,TRBV3-1/TRBV3-2,TGTGCCAGCAGCTCGCAACTAGCGAGCTCCTACAATGAGCAGTTCTTC,CASSSQLASSYNEQFF
-,-,TRBJ2-1,14,TRBV2,TGTGCCAGCAGGACCGCACAGGTAACGGATGAGCAGTTCTTC,CASRTAQVTDEQFF
-,TRBD1,TRBJ2-6,21,TRBV4-1,TGCGCCAGCAGCCAAGACCGTGGGCCAGGGGGCTTGCGAACTGGGGCCAACGTCCTGACTTTC,CASSQDRGPGGLRTGANVLTF